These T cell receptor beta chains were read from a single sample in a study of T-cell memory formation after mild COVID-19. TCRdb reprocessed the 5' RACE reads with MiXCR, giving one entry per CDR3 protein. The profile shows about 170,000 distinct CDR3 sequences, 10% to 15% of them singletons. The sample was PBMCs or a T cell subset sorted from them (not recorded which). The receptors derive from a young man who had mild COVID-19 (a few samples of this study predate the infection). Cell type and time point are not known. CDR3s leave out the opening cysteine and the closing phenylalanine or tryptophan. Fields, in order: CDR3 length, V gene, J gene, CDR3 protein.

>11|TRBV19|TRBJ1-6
ATSDGSNSPLH
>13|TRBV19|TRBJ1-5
ASSQTEYSNQPQH
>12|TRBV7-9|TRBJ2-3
ASSLFTGVDTQY
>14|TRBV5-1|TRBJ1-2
ASSFGQGATIYGYT
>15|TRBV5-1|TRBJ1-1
ASSFYGSGGSYTEAF
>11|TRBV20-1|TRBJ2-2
SAPPRGTGELF
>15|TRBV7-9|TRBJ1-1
ASSPPPGGARNTEAF
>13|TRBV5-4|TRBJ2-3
ASSRNARDGDTQY
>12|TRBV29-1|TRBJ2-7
SVGGQGPIHEQY
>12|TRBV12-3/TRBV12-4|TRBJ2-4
ASRTGGSKNIQY
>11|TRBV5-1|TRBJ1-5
ASSLEPGTERN
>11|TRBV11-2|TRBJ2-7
ASSLDGTLEQY
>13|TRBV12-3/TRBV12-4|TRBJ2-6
ASSTTGTGANVLT
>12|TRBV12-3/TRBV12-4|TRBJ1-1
ASSPGDRVQIAF
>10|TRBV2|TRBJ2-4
ASSEGGYIQY
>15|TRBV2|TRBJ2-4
ASSETAIGLAKNIQY
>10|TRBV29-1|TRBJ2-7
SAQRETYEQY
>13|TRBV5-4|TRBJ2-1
ASSVLAGTDNEQF
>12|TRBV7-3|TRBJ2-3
ASNQGASTDTQY
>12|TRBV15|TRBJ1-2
ATSRQGPNYGYT
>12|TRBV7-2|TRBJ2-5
ASRTGSSRETQY
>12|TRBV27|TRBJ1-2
ASSLLGGPYGYT
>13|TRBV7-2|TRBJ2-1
ASSFAGGPDNEQF
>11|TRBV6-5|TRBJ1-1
ASSYSGTGRAF
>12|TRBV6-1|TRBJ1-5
ASTPRDSGQPQH
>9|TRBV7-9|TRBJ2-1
ASSLQNEQF
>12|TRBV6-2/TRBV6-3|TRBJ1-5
ASSSRGDPQPQH
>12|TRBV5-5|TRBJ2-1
ASSREPSYNEQF